The clone carrying this T cell receptor beta chain was observed a few times. The antigen remains unidentified. Sequencing relied on a cDNA template that was reverse transcribed from extracted RNA. Profiled with immunoSEQ multiplex PCR; TCRdb holds only in-frame clones, not every one. The table includes some 170,000 clones, 67% detected once. Alopecia areata patients had lesional scalp punch biopsies and peripheral blood taken from them. This sample stems from a study of CD8+ T cells in alopecia areata. Study-wide results and limits: Scalp sample sequencing also detects resident alphabeta T cells of normal skin. Higher clonality and more expanded CD8+ clones appeared in lesional than normal scalp.

Germline V lookup: CDR1 SGHRS, CDR2 YFSETQ. This CDR3 spans 15 amino acids. V lost 4 bases to trimming and J lost 8 bases; unmatched junction nucleotides: 11. The receptor comes from a human donor with alopecia areata. This material consisted of CD8+ T cells sorted from blood, taken at week 0. The gene calls are TRBV5-1 and TRBJ2-1; 8 bases align to TRBD1. Here the CDR3 DNA reads TGCGCCAGCAGCATACAGGGGGACTTTGAGCATGAGCAGTTCTTC. This codes for CASSIQGDFEHEQFF.